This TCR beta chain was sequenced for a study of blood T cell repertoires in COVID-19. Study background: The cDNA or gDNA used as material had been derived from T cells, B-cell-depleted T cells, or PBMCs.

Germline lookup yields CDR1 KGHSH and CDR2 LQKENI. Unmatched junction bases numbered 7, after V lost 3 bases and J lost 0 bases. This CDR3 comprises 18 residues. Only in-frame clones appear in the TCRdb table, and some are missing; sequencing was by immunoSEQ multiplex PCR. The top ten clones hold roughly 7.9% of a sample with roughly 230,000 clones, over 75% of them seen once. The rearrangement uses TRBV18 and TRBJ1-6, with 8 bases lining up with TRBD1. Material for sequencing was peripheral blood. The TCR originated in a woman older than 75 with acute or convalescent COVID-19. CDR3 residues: CASSPSGQASSYNSPLHF. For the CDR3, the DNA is TGTGCCAGCTCACCCTCGGGACAGGCGAGCTCCTATAATTCACCCCTCCACTTT.